One TCR beta chain is described in this entry. Its antigen is unknown. This CDR3 contains 15 residues. In germline, CDR1 is KGHSH, CDR2 LQKENI. V dropped 4 bases and J dropped 4; count of bases not matched to a gene: 7. This sample was included in a study of T cell responses to AZD1222 COVID-19 vaccine. Study results and limitations: Only after the peak T cell response were repertoires sampled.

TCRdb's copy holds only in-frame clones and misses some; the assay was immunoSEQ multiplex PCR. The data show approximately 150,000 clones, approximately 90% seen once. The clonotype originates from an adult who received the AZD1222 COVID-19 vaccine. This chain uses TRBV18 with TRBJ1-1, with TRBD1 matching over 9 bases. The specimen was peripheral blood, collected 28 days after the second AZD1222 dose. CDR3 protein: CASSHRDRGSTEAFF. CDR3 in DNA: TGTGCCAGCTCACACAGAGACAGGGGGAGCACTGAAGCTTTCTTT. The variable domain in full, completed from reference TRBV18 and TRBJ1-1, reads NAGVMQNPRHLVRRRGQEARLRCSPMKGHSHVYWYRQLPEEGLKFMVYLQKENIIDESGMPKERFSAEFPKEGPSILRIQQVVRGDSAAYFCASSHRDRGSTEAFFGQGTRLTVV.